These 21 T cell receptor beta chains came from one sample sequenced in a study of OX40 agonist ivuxolimab in advanced cancers. The table came from immunoSEQ multiplex PCR; TCRdb's copy has only in-frame clones and leaves some out. This sample has approximately 66,000 clones, with approximately 92% found just once. Sequencing was performed on CD4+ or CD8+ T cells sorted from blood, taken in a trial of the OX40 agonist ivuxolimab. Receptors were obtained from an adult with an advanced solid tumor such as melanoma, head and neck, liver or kidney cancer.

The rearrangement links TRBV5-5 to TRBJ1-1; D is perhaps TRBD1 (5 bases). The length of the CDR3 is 12 residues. Trimming stripped 6 bases from V and 5 bases from J, with 11 bases between. CDR1 is SGHKS, CDR2 YYEKEE, per germline (reference sequence). DNA of the CDR3: TGTGCCAGCACGGGGGAAGCGACTGAAGCTTTCTTT. Encoded protein: CASTGEATEAFF. Based on the CDR3 plus reference TRBV5-5 and TRBJ1-1, the full variable domain is DAGVTQSPTHLIKTRGQQVTLRCSPISGHKSVSWYQQVLGQGPQFIFQYYEKEERGRGNFPDRFSARQFPNYSSELNVNALLLGDSALYLCASTGEATEAFFGQGTRLTVV.

This chain connects TRBV12-5 to TRBJ2-7; no firm D call. V lost 2 bases and J lost 3, with 5 bases in between. Germline lookup yields CDR1 LGHNT and CDR2 FRNRAP. The CDR3 sequence is 12 residues long. CDR3 DNA: TGTGCTAGTGGTTTGTCGATCTACGAGCAGTACTTC. It yields the protein CASGLSIYEQYF.

This sequence joins TRBV13 and TRBJ1-1; D is unresolved. Between the trimmed V and J ends, which lost 3 bases and 3 bases, there was a span of 5 bases. The CDR3 consists of 12 residues. Germline CDR1 reads PRHDT; CDR2 reads FYEKMQ (reference sequence). CDR3 sequence: CASSFSYTEAFF. Here the CDR3 DNA reads TGTGCCAGCAGCTTCTCGTACACTGAAGCTTTCTTT.

V gene TRBV19 combines with J gene TRBJ2-7; D may be TRBD2 (6 bases). Germline CDR1 reads LNHDA; CDR2 reads SQIVND (reference sequence). There are 15 residues in the CDR3. V was shortened by 0 bases and J by 3 bases, with 12 bases between the two germline ends. CDR3 loop: CASSIDAGPSYEQYF. CDR3 bases: TGTGCCAGTAGTATAGACGCGGGACCGAGCTACGAGCAGTACTTC. The full variable domain, completed using reference TRBV19 and TRBJ2-7, is DGGITQSPKYLFRKEGQNVTLSCEQNLNHDAMYWYRQDPGQGLRLIYYSQIVNDFQKGDIAEGYSVSREKKESFPLTVTSAQKNPTAFYLCASSIDAGPSYEQYFGPGTRLTVT.

The chain combines TRBV7-9 with TRBJ2-7, with D possibly matching TRBD1 (5 bases). Germline CDR1 is SEHNR and CDR2 is FQNEAQ (reference sequence). The CDR3 loop spans 15 amino acids. V dropped 3 bases and J dropped 2 bases, with 14 bases sitting between them. The DNA for the CDR3 is TGTGCCAGCAGCTTCTTTCCAGGGAAGACCTACGAGCAGTACTTC. This encodes CASSFFPGKTYEQYF.

The chain uses TRBV11-2 and TRBJ2-7; no definite D call. Germline loops: CDR1 SGHAT, CDR2 FQNNGV. Trimming removed 4 bases from V and 0 bases from J, with 10 bases in between. The CDR3 loop spans 14 amino acids. For the CDR3, the DNA is TGTGCCAGCAGCTCGAACTCCCTCTCCTACGAGCAGTACTTC. It translates to CASSSNSLSYEQYF.

The chain is built from TRBV4-1 and TRBJ2-4; possible D gene TRBD1, 5 bases. V was shortened by 0 bases and J by 9 bases, with 12 bases between the two germline ends. The germline V gene encodes CDR1 MGHRA and CDR2 YSYEKL. The CDR3 is 14 amino acids. CDR3 protein: CASSQETASIIQYF. DNA for the CDR3: TGCGCCAGCAGCCAAGAGACAGCGAGCATCATTCAGTACTTC.

This chain connects TRBV4-1 to TRBJ2-3, with TRBD2 as a possible D gene (5 bases). The CDR3 extends over 15 amino acids. Trimming stripped 4 bases from V and 3 bases from J, with 14 bases between. CDR1 is MGHRA and CDR2 is YSYEKL in the germline V gene. The CDR3 DNA is TGCGCCAGCAGCCCAGAGGGCCCGACAACAGATACGCAGTATTTT. It encodes CASSPEGPTTDTQYF.

The V and J genes are TRBV7-9 and TRBJ2-7; the D is unclear. CDR1 is SEHNR and CDR2 is FQNEAQ in the germline V gene (reference sequence). Deletions cut 1 base from V and 0 bases from J, with 10 bases between. CDR3 length: 15 residues. CDR3 loop: CASSLESSSSYEQYF. The CDR3 DNA sequence: TGTGCCAGCAGCTTAGAAAGTTCAAGCTCCTACGAGCAGTACTTC.

The J gene is TRBJ2-7, the V gene TRBV9; 9 bases align to TRBD1. CDR1 and CDR2 from the germline V gene are SGDLS and YYNGEE. V was clipped by 2 bases and J by 5 bases; unmatched bases: 8. The CDR3 consists of 15 residues. The CDR3 DNA follows: TGTGCCAGCAGCGTCTACGGGACAGGGTATAACGAGCAGTACTTC. Its protein is CASSVYGTGYNEQYF.

The gene calls are TRBV7-9 and TRBJ2-7; 7 bases are a match to TRBD1. The CDR3 has 14 residues. In germline, CDR1 is SEHNR, CDR2 FQNEAQ (reference sequence). The trim removed 4 bases at V and 0 bases at J, leaving 3 bases unmatched. The CDR3 DNA reads as TGTGCCAGCAGCTACCGACAGGGCTCCTACGAGCAGTACTTC. It is translated as CASSYRQGSYEQYF. The full variable domain, its missing parts supplied by reference TRBV7-9 and TRBJ2-7, is DTGVSQNPRHKITKRGQNVTFRCDPISEHNRLYWYRQTLGQGPEFLTYFQNEAQLEKSRLLSDRFSAERPKGSFSTLEIQRTEQGDSAMYLCASSYRQGSYEQYFGPGTRLTVT.

The V call is TRBV5-6, the J call TRBJ1-5; TRBD1 might be the D (5 bases). The germline CDR1 and CDR2 sequences are SGHDT and YYEEEE. V lost 4 bases and J lost 0, with 11 bases in between. The CDR3 is made up of 15 amino acids. Written as DNA, the CDR3 is TGTGCCAGCAGCGTGGCAGGGTCTAGCAATCAGCCCCAGCATTTT. Translating gives CASSVAGSSNQPQHF.

The chain carries TRBV7-9 and TRBJ2-5; D is possibly TRBD1 (6 bases). Deletions cut 3 bases from V and 6 bases from J, with 11 bases between. Germline loops: CDR1 SEHNR, CDR2 FQNEAQ (reference sequence). The CDR3 covers 13 residues. The CDR3: CASSFSGEQTQYF. In nucleotides, the CDR3 is TGTGCCAGCAGCTTTTCAGGGGAGCAGACCCAGTACTTC.

V usage is TRBV28 and J usage is TRBJ2-1; the match to TRBD2 covers 12 bases. The CDR3 covers 15 residues. V shed 5 bases, J shed 7 bases, and the junction held 6 bases outside the gene matches. Looked up from germline, CDR1 is MDHEN and CDR2 is SYDVKM. In nucleotides, the CDR3 is TGTGCCAGCAGTCCCCGACTAGCGGGAGTGAATGAGCAGTTCTTC. Translated, it gives CASSPRLAGVNEQFF.

This clone was detected only once. The V call is TRBV29-1, the J call TRBJ2-1, with 11 bases lining up with TRBD1. Germline V gene sequence: CDR1 SQVTM, CDR2 ANQGSEA. After removal of 0 bases from V and 6 bases from J, the junction contained 4 bases not matched to a gene. The CDR3 spans 15 residues. The CDR3 DNA follows: TGCAGCGTTGAAGATGGACAGGGGGCATCCAATGAGCAGTTCTTC. Amino acid sequence: CSVEDGQGASNEQFF.

The V gene is TRBV4-1, the J gene TRBJ1-2; D remains ambiguous. Looked up from germline, CDR1 is MGHRA and CDR2 is YSYEKL. The CDR3 is 16 amino acids. V was cut by 4 bases and J by 0 bases, with 15 bases left in between. CDR3 loop: CASSPGRRDANYGYTF. The CDR3 nucleotides are TGCGCCAGCAGCCCTGGGCGAAGGGATGCTAACTATGGCTACACCTTC.

The V call is TRBV27, the J call TRBJ2-7, with 7 nucleotides matching TRBD1. The germline CDR1 and CDR2 sequences are MNHEY and SMNVEV (reference sequence). This CDR3 region has 15 residues. J gave up 5 bases and V 1 base, and 8 bases lay outside the gene matches. CDR3 residues: CASSLLPDGTDEQYF. The CDR3 DNA sequence: TGTGCCAGCAGTTTATTACCCGATGGGACAGACGAGCAGTACTTC.

This clone was observed a single time. The chain is built from TRBV5-1 and TRBJ2-7, with D perhaps matching TRBD1 or TRBD2 (6 bases each). This CDR3 spans 16 amino acids. Per germline, CDR1 SGHRS and CDR2 YFSETQ. Trimming removed 2 bases from V and 7 bases from J, with 22 bases in between. CDR3 bases: TGCGCCAGCAGCTTTATTAGGGGGGCCTCCTGGGGAGAGCAGTACTTC. Translated: CASSFIRGASWGEQYF.

V usage is TRBV27 and J usage is TRBJ1-5, with 9 bases lining up with TRBD1. The germline gives CDR1 MNHEY, CDR2 SMNVEV (reference sequence). Germline trimming cut 4 bases from V and 0 bases from J; bases unmatched to any gene: 13. The CDR3 loop spans 19 amino acids. The CDR3: CASSSIPGQGPYSNQPQHF. CDR3 bases: TGTGCCAGCAGTTCCATCCCGGGACAGGGCCCTTATAGCAATCAGCCCCAGCATTTT.

This clone turned up a few times. V and J are TRBV4-2 and TRBJ1-1; unclear D gene. CDR1 is LGHNA and CDR2 is YNFKEQ in the germline V gene. V lost 0 bases and J lost 10, with 12 bases in between. CDR3 length: 13 amino acids. The chain's CDR3 is CASSQDQPGTAFF. The CDR3 DNA is TGTGCCAGCAGCCAAGATCAACCAGGTACAGCTTTCTTT.

This chain joins TRBV7-3 and TRBJ1-2; 7 bases are shared with TRBD1. This CDR3 contains 14 residues. CDR1 and CDR2 from the germline V gene are SGHTA and FQGTGA. V trimming: 5 bases; J trimming: 7 bases; junction bases outside the gene matches: 10. The CDR3 here is CASSPTGSEAGYTF. CDR3 bases: TGTGCCAGCAGCCCGACAGGGAGTGAAGCTGGCTACACCTTC.